The entry below describes one T cell receptor beta chain. This specimen belongs to a study of blood T cell repertoires in COVID-19. Data came from immunoSEQ multiplex PCR; TCRdb stores just in-frame clones and leaves some out. This sample has 150,000 to 200,000 clones; less than 85% occur once, and the top ten carry roughly 14%. From germline, CDR1 is LGHNA and CDR2 YNFKEQ. The V gene end was trimmed by 0 bases and the J gene end by 6 bases; junction bases not matched to a gene: 0. This CDR3 is 14 amino acids long. The sample comprised peripheral blood. The sequence derives from a man in his forties or fifties who had recovered from COVID-19. The rearrangement links TRBV4-2 to TRBJ1-5; 9 bases fit TRBD1. CDR3 DNA sequence: TGTGCCAGCAGCCAAGAGGGACAGGGTCAGCCCCAGCATTTT. Encoded protein: CASSQEGQGQPQHF.